Listed here are 5 T cell receptor beta chains from one sample, sequenced in a study of shared clonotypes between healthy human individuals. Measured with immunoSEQ multiplex PCR; TCRdb has only the in-frame clones, and not every one. The sample has about 1,800,000 clones; around 96% are singletons. Naive CD8 cells lacked CD45RO, underwent positive selection for CCR7 and left out terminally differentiated effector memory CD45RA+ cells. The sequenced sample was naive CD8+ T cells sorted from blood. The receptors were gathered from a young man in good health.

J is TRBJ1-4 and V is TRBV5-5; 9 bases map to TRBD1. CDR3 length: 16 amino acids. The J segment lost 4 bases and the V segment lost 2 bases, leaving 6 bases of the junction unmatched. The germline V gene has CDR1 SGHKS and CDR2 YYEKEE (reference sequence). Here the CDR3 DNA reads TGTGCCAGCAGCTTCGGGACAGGGTTTATTAATGAAAAACTGTTTTTT. Encoded protein: CASSFGTGFINEKLFF.

This clone appeared once. The rearrangement joins TRBV7-6 to TRBJ2-7, with 8 bases fitting TRBD1. The CDR3 has 15 residues. V was clipped by 2 bases and J by 3 bases; unmatched bases: 6. Germline CDR1 reads SGHVS; CDR2 reads FNYEAQ. CDR3 protein: CASSLSRDRSYEQYF. The DNA of the CDR3 is TGTGCCAGCAGCTTAAGTCGGGACAGGAGCTACGAGCAGTACTTC.

The chain employs TRBV1 and TRBJ1-4. TRBV1 constitutes a pseudogene. This CDR3 spans 11 amino acids. CDR3 residues: CTSSLVEKLFF. In DNA, the CDR3 is TGCACCAGCAGCCTAGTGGAAAAACTGTTTTTT.

This chain connects TRBV19 to TRBJ1-1; a weak D match, TRBD1 (5 bases). This CDR3 is 14 amino acids long. The V end was cut by 0 bases, the J end by 10 bases, with 15 bases between. Germline CDR1 and CDR2: LNHDA and SQIVND (reference sequence). Here the CDR3 DNA reads TGTGCCAGTAGTATAGACGGCTCGAATGGGGGAGCTTTCTTT. Translated, it gives CASSIDGSNGGAFF.

The CDR3 nucleotides read TGTGCCAGCCCACGGGGGGGCGGGGAGCTGTTTTTT. Translated: CASPRGGGELFF. The rearrangement uses TRBV11-2 and TRBJ2-2; 8 nucleotides line up with TRBD2. From germline, CDR1 is SGHAT and CDR2 FQNNGV. CDR3 length equals 12 residues. The V and J ends lost 8 bases and 7 bases, in that order; junction bases with no gene match: 3.